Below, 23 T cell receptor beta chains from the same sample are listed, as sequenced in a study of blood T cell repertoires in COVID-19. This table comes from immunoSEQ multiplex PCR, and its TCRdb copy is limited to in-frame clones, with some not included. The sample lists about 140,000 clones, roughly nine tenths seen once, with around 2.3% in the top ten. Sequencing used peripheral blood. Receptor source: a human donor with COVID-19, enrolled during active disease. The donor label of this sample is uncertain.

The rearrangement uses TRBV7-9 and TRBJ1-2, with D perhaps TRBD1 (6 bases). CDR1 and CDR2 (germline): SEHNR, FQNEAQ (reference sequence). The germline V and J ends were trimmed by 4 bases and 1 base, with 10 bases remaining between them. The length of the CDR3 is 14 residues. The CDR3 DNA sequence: TGTGCCAGCAGCTCACAGGGCCTTAACTATGGCTACACCTTC. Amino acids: CASSSQGLNYGYTF. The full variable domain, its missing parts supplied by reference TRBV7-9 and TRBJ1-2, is DTGVSQNPRHKITKRGQNVTFRCDPISEHNRLYWYRQTLGQGPEFLTYFQNEAQLEKSRLLSDRFSAERPKGSFSTLEIQRTEQGDSAMYLCASSSQGLNYGYTFGSGTRLTVV.

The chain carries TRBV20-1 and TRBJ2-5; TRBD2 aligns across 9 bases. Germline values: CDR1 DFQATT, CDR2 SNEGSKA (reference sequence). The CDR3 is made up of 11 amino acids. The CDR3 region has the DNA TGCGGGACTAGCAGGGATGAGACCCAGTACTTC. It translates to CGTSRDETQYF.

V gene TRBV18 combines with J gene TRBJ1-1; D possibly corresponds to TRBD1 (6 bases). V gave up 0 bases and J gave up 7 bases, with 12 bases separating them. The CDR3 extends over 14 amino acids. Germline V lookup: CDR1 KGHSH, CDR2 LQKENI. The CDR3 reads CASSPPVAGDEAFF. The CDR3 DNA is TGTGCCAGCTCACCACCGGTGGCAGGGGATGAAGCTTTCTTT.

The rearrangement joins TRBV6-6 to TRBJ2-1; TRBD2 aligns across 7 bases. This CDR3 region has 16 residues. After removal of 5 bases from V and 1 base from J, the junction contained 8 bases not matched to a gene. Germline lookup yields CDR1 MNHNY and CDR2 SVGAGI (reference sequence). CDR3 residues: CASSTQGAGSYNEQFF. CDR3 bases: TGTGCCAGCAGTACCCAGGGAGCGGGGTCCTACAATGAGCAGTTCTTC.

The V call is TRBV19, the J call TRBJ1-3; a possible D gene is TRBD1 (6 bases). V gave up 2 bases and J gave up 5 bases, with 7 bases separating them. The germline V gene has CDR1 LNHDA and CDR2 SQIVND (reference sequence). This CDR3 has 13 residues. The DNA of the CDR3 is TGTGCCAGTAGTATAACAGGGAGAAACACCATATATTTT. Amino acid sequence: CASSITGRNTIYF.

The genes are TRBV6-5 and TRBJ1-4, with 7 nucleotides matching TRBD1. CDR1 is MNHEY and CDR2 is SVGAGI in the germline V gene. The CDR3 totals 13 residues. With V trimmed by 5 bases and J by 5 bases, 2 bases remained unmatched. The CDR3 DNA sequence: TGTGCCAGCAGTCCACAGGGGAATGAAAAACTGTTTTTT. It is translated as CASSPQGNEKLFF.

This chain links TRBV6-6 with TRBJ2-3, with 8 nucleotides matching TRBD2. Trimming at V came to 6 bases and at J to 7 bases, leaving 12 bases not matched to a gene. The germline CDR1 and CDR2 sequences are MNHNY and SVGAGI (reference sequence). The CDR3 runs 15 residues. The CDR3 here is CASRESGGRGYTQYF. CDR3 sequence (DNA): TGTGCCAGCAGAGAGAGCGGGGGACGCGGCTATACGCAGTATTTT.

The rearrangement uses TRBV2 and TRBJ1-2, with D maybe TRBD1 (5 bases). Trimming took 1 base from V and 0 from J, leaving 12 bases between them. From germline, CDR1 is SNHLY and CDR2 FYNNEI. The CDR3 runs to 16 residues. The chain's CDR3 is CASSEGRGDSNYGYTF. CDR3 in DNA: TGTGCCAGCAGTGAAGGTCGGGGGGATTCTAACTATGGCTACACCTTC.

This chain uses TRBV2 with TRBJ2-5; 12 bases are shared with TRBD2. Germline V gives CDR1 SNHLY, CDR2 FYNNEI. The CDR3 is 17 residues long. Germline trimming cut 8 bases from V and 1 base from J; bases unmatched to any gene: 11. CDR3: CASDVWTSGDPQETQYF. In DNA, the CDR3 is TGTGCCAGCGACGTTTGGACTAGCGGGGATCCCCAAGAGACCCAGTACTTC.

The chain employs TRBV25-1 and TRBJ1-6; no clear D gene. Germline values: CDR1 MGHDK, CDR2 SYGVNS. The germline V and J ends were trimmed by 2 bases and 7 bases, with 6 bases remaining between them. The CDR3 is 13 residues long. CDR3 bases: TGTGCCAGCAGTGAACGCGCGAATTCACCCCTCCACTTT. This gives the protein CASSERANSPLHF.

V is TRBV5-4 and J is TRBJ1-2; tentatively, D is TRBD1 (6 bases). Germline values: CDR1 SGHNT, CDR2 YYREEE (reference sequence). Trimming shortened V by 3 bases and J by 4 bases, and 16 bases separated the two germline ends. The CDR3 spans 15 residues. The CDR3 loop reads CASSSGTGSAYGYTF. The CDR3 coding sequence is TGTGCCAGCAGCTCGGGTACAGGGTCGGCCTATGGCTACACCTTC.

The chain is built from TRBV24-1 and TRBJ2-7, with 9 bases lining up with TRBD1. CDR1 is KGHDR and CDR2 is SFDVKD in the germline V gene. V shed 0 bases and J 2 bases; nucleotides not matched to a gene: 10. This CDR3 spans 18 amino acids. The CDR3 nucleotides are TGTGCCACCAGTGATTTGTCCGCCGTTAGGGACAGGGCCTACGAGCAGTACTTC. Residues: CATSDLSAVRDRAYEQYF.

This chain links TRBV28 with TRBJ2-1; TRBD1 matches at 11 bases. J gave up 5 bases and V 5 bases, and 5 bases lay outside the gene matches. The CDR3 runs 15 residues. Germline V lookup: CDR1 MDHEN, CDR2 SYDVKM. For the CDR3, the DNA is TGTGCCAGCAGTCCACCGGGACAGGGGGACAATGAGCAGTTCTTC. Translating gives CASSPPGQGDNEQFF. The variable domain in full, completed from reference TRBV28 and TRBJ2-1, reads DVKVTQSSRYLVKRTGEKVFLECVQDMDHENMFWYRQDPGLGLRLIYFSYDVKMKEKGDIPEGYSVSREKKERFSLILESASTNQTSMYLCASSPPGQGDNEQFFGPGTRLTVL.

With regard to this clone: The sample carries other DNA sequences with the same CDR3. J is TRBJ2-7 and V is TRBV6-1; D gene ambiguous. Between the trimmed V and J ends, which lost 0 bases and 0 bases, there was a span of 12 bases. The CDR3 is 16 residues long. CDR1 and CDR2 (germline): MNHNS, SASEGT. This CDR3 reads CASSEALPRSSYEQYF. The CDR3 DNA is TGTGCCAGCAGTGAAGCGCTTCCACGGAGCTCCTACGAGCAGTACTTC.

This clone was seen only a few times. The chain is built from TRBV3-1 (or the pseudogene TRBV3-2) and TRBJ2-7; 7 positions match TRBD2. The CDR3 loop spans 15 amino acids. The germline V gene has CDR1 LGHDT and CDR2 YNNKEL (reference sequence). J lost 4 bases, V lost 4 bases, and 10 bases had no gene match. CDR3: CASSPLGAGLYEQYF. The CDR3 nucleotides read TGTGCCAGCAGCCCCCTTGGAGCGGGGTTATACGAGCAGTACTTC.

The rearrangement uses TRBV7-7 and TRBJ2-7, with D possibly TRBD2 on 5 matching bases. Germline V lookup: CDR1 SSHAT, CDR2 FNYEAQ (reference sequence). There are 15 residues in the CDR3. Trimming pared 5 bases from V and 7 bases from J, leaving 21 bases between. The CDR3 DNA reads TGTGCCAGCAGCCCCTCTATCCCGGGGTCGGGGGAGCAGTACTTC. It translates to CASSPSIPGSGEQYF.

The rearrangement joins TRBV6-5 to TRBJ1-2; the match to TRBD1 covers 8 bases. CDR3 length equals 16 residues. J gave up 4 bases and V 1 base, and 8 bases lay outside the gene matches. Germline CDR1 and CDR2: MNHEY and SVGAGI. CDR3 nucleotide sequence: TGTGCCAGCAGTTACTTAGGACAGGGTGGTACCTATGGCTACACCTTC. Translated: CASSYLGQGGTYGYTF.

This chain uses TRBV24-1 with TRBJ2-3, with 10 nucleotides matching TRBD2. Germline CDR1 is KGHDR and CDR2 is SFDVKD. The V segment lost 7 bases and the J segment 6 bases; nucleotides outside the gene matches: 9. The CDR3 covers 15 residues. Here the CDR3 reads CATSDSGRIWDTQYF. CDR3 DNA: TGTGCCACCAGCGATAGCGGGAGGATATGGGATACGCAGTATTTT.

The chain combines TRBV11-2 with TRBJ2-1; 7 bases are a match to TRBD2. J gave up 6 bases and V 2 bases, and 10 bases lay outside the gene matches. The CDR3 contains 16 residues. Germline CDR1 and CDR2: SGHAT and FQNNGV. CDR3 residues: CASSLLGSGAGNEQFF. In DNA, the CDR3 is TGTGCCAGCAGCTTACTTGGGAGCGGGGCGGGCAATGAGCAGTTCTTC.

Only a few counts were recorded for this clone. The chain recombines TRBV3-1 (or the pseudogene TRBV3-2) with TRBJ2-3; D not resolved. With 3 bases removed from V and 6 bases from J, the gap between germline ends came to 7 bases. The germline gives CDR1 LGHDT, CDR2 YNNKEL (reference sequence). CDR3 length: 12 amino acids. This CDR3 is CASSHSRDTQYF. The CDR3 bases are TGTGCCAGCAGCCACAGCAGGGATACGCAGTATTTT.

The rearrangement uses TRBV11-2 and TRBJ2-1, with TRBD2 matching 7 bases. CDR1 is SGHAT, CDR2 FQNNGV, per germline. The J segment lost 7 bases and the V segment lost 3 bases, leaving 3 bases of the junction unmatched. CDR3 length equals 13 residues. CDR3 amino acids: CASSFAGVNEQFF. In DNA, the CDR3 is TGTGCCAGCAGCTTTGCGGGAGTAAATGAGCAGTTCTTC.

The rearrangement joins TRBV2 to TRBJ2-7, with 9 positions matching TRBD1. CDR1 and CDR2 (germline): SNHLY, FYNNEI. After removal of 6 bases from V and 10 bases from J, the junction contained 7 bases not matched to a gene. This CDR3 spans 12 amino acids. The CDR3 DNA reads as TGTGCCAGCAGAGCCGACAGGGGGGAACAGTACTTC. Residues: CASRADRGEQYF.

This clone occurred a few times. The CDR3 DNA follows: TGTGCCAGCAGCCATCGGACAGGACAAGACAATGAGCAGTTCTTC. Amino acids: CASSHRTGQDNEQFF. V and J are TRBV11-3 and TRBJ2-1; 7 positions match TRBD1. Looked up from germline, CDR1 is SGHNT and CDR2 is YENEEA. With V trimmed by 5 bases and J by 5 bases, 9 bases remained unmatched. There are 15 residues in the CDR3.